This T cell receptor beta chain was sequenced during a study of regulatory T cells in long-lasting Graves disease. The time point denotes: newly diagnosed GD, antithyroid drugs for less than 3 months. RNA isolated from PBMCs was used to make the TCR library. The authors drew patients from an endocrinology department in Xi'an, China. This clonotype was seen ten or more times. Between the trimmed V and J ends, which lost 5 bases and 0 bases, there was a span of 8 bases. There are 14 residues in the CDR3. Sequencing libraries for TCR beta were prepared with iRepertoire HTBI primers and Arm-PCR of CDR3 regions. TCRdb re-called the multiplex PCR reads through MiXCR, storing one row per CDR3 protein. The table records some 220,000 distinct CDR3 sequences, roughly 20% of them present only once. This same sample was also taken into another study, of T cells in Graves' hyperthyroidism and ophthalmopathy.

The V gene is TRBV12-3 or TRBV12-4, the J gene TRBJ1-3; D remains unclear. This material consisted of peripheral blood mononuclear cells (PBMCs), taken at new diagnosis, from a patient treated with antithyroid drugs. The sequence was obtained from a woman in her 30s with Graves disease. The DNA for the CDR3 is TGTGCCAGCAGTCCCGAGTTCTCTGGAAACACCATATATTTT. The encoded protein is CASSPEFSGNTIYF.